This T cell receptor (beta chain) was recovered during a study of blood T cells in healthy people across ages. Through a sample-barcoded 5' primer and a J-beta primer mix, a second PCR was run for about 7 to 12 cycles. TCRdb passed the 5' RACE reads through MiXCR, listing each CDR3 protein once. This table holds about 1.7 million distinct CDR3 sequences, roughly 27% found once. This clonotype was found a few times. Antigen: not known. The CDR3 length is 15 residues. CDR1 SGHTA and CDR2 FQGNSA come from the germline V gene. V was shortened by 4 bases and J by 0 bases, with 13 bases between the two germline ends. Study observations and caveats: Whereas aged donors had fewer naive CD4+ cells, long-lived donors had more of them and higher diversity. With donor CMV status unknown, expanded clonotype changes were possibly confounded.

The clonotype originates from a woman aged 25-40 years in good health. The chain links TRBV7-2 to TRBJ2-7; maybe TRBD2 (6 bases). The sequencing sample was made of blood. CDR3 residues: CASSWQVGSSYEQYF. The CDR3 DNA is TGTGCCAGCAGCTGGCAGGTCGGGAGCTCCTACGAGCAGTACTTC. Based on the CDR3 plus reference TRBV7-2 and TRBJ2-7, the full variable domain is GAGVSQSPSNKVTEKGKDVELRCDPISGHTALYWYRQSLGQGLEFLIYFQGNSAPDKSGLPSDRFSAERTGGSVSTLTIQRTQQEDSAVYLCASSWQVGSSYEQYFGPGTRLTVT.